Listed below are T cell receptor beta chains from one sample, sequenced in a study of T cell responses to AZD1222 COVID-19 vaccine. The protocol was immunoSEQ multiplex PCR, while the TCRdb copy is restricted to in-frame clones and leaves out a portion. The table includes 140,000 to 150,000 clones, about 90% detected once. The sequencing here drew on peripheral blood, taken on day 0 of AZD1222 vaccination. These receptors were collected from an adult in good health. The CDR3 runs from the conserved cysteine through the conserved F or W. Fields, in order: clone size, V gene, J gene, D gene, CDR3 length, CDR3 protein. A D gene is named only where the DNA matches it firmly. Clone size is stated in some rows and not others, as once, few, many or a class when expanded.

clone size: .; V gene: TRBV18; J gene: TRBJ1-3; D gene: .; CDR3 length: 16; CDR3 protein: CASSPGQPSSGNTIYF
clone size: few; V gene: TRBV24-1; J gene: TRBJ2-2; D gene: .; CDR3 length: 14; CDR3 protein: CATRSGTDTGELFF
clone size: .; V gene: TRBV5-5; J gene: TRBJ1-5; D gene: .; CDR3 length: 13; CDR3 protein: CASSRDTNQPQHF
clone size: .; V gene: TRBV6-2/TRBV6-3; J gene: TRBJ1-4; D gene: .; CDR3 length: 14; CDR3 protein: CASSWRGVNEKLFF
clone size: .; V gene: TRBV27; J gene: TRBJ1-6; D gene: TRBD1; CDR3 length: 16; CDR3 protein: CASRMDGTGLNSPLHF
clone size: .; V gene: TRBV28; J gene: TRBJ1-1; D gene: TRBD1; CDR3 length: 14; CDR3 protein: CASRRRQGDTEAFF
clone size: .; V gene: TRBV13; J gene: TRBJ2-7; D gene: TRBD2; CDR3 length: 13; CDR3 protein: CASSFSGSYEQYF
clone size: .; V gene: TRBV6-5; J gene: TRBJ2-7; D gene: .; CDR3 length: 14; CDR3 protein: CASTGVQYSYEQYF
clone size: .; V gene: TRBV6-1; J gene: TRBJ1-6; D gene: .; CDR3 length: 14; CDR3 protein: CASSEAGVYSPLHF
clone size: .; V gene: TRBV13; J gene: TRBJ2-7; D gene: TRBD1; CDR3 length: 14; CDR3 protein: CASSSGTATYEQYF
clone size: .; V gene: TRBV21-1; J gene: TRBJ1-4; D gene: .; CDR3 length: 16; CDR3 protein: CASSSIRASLNEKLFF
clone size: once; V gene: TRBV21-1; J gene: TRBJ2-5; D gene: .; CDR3 length: 16; CDR3 protein: CASSPGDRAFWETQYF
clone size: .; V gene: TRBV6-2/TRBV6-3; J gene: TRBJ2-7; D gene: TRBD2; CDR3 length: 16; CDR3 protein: CASSYLRLAGVIEQYF
clone size: .; V gene: TRBV15; J gene: TRBJ1-2; D gene: .; CDR3 length: 17; CDR3 protein: CATSRDSYKIEVDGYTF
clone size: .; V gene: TRBV6-6; J gene: TRBJ1-1; D gene: TRBD1; CDR3 length: 15; CDR3 protein: CASLGGQGAGTEAFF
clone size: .; V gene: TRBV4-1; J gene: TRBJ1-1; D gene: TRBD1; CDR3 length: 15; CDR3 protein: CASSQPGQGNTEAFF
clone size: .; V gene: TRBV28; J gene: TRBJ1-2; D gene: .; CDR3 length: 15; CDR3 protein: CASSLVGGPVYGYTF
clone size: .; V gene: TRBV15; J gene: TRBJ2-4; D gene: .; CDR3 length: 14; CDR3 protein: CATSRDRQGRIQYF
clone size: few; V gene: TRBV5-1; J gene: TRBJ1-2; D gene: .; CDR3 length: 14; CDR3 protein: CASSLLDSNYGYTF
clone size: .; V gene: TRBV27; J gene: TRBJ2-6; D gene: .; CDR3 length: 13; CDR3 protein: CASGFSGANVLTF
clone size: .; V gene: TRBV27; J gene: TRBJ2-7; D gene: .; CDR3 length: 13; CDR3 protein: CASSLAGSYEQYF
clone size: .; V gene: TRBV6-5; J gene: TRBJ2-5; D gene: .; CDR3 length: 15; CDR3 protein: CASSPPVSAQETQYF
clone size: .; V gene: TRBV6-5; J gene: TRBJ1-2; D gene: .; CDR3 length: 12; CDR3 protein: CASMAAAYGYTF
clone size: .; V gene: TRBV7-2; J gene: TRBJ1-6; D gene: TRBD1; CDR3 length: 14; CDR3 protein: CASSSDRGVSPLHF
clone size: .; V gene: TRBV29-1; J gene: TRBJ1-1; D gene: .; CDR3 length: 14; CDR3 protein: CSVGGPNGRTEAFF
clone size: .; V gene: TRBV9; J gene: TRBJ2-2; D gene: .; CDR3 length: 15; CDR3 protein: CASTLGRHNTGELFF
clone size: .; V gene: TRBV6-5; J gene: TRBJ2-4; D gene: .; CDR3 length: 12; CDR3 protein: CASSRGKNIQYF
clone size: .; V gene: TRBV11-3; J gene: TRBJ2-4; D gene: .; CDR3 length: 13; CDR3 protein: CASSLENTNIQYF
clone size: .; V gene: TRBV5-4; J gene: TRBJ2-3; D gene: TRBD2; CDR3 length: 16; CDR3 protein: CASSLERGPSTDTQYF
clone size: few; V gene: TRBV15; J gene: TRBJ2-7; D gene: .; CDR3 length: 14; CDR3 protein: CATSRKGHFYEQYF
clone size: .; V gene: TRBV18; J gene: TRBJ1-2; D gene: TRBD1; CDR3 length: 16; CDR3 protein: CASSPLGTDKFYGYTF
clone size: .; V gene: TRBV7-2; J gene: TRBJ1-1; D gene: .; CDR3 length: 12; CDR3 protein: CASSRQNTEAFF
clone size: .; V gene: TRBV9; J gene: TRBJ2-2; D gene: .; CDR3 length: 15; CDR3 protein: CASSTGTTNTGELFF
clone size: .; V gene: TRBV7-2; J gene: TRBJ1-2; D gene: .; CDR3 length: 15; CDR3 protein: CASSSRTGDRYGYTF
clone size: .; V gene: TRBV10-3; J gene: TRBJ1-6; D gene: .; CDR3 length: 13; CDR3 protein: CAIRGAYNSPLHF
clone size: .; V gene: TRBV27; J gene: TRBJ2-7; D gene: TRBD2; CDR3 length: 14; CDR3 protein: CASRILAGADEQYF
clone size: .; V gene: TRBV5-1; J gene: TRBJ1-3; D gene: .; CDR3 length: 15; CDR3 protein: CASSWSGDSGNTIYF
clone size: .; V gene: TRBV6-4; J gene: TRBJ1-2; D gene: .; CDR3 length: 14; CDR3 protein: CASSEQGWGTGYTF
clone size: .; V gene: TRBV7-9; J gene: TRBJ2-1; D gene: TRBD2; CDR3 length: 18; CDR3 protein: CASSSGTSGGFDPNEQFF
clone size: .; V gene: TRBV7-9; J gene: TRBJ1-1; D gene: .; CDR3 length: 14; CDR3 protein: CASSLEGFETEAFF
clone size: .; V gene: TRBV3-1/TRBV3-2; J gene: TRBJ1-1; D gene: TRBD1; CDR3 length: 14; CDR3 protein: CASTYGQANTEAFF
clone size: .; V gene: TRBV12-3/TRBV12-4; J gene: TRBJ1-1; D gene: TRBD1; CDR3 length: 12; CDR3 protein: CASSQDRGRAFF
clone size: .; V gene: TRBV4-3; J gene: TRBJ2-2; D gene: .; CDR3 length: 15; CDR3 protein: CASSLTHELSGELFF
clone size: .; V gene: TRBV28; J gene: TRBJ1-2; D gene: .; CDR3 length: 13; CDR3 protein: CASSLSSFYGYTF
clone size: .; V gene: TRBV6-5; J gene: TRBJ1-5; D gene: TRBD1; CDR3 length: 14; CDR3 protein: CASSRGKGNQPQHF
clone size: few; V gene: TRBV5-1; J gene: TRBJ2-5; D gene: .; CDR3 length: 11; CDR3 protein: CASSSGETQYF
clone size: once; V gene: TRBV6-5; J gene: TRBJ2-1; D gene: .; CDR3 length: 13; CDR3 protein: CASSYLANDEQFF
clone size: .; V gene: TRBV7-9; J gene: TRBJ2-3; D gene: TRBD1; CDR3 length: 16; CDR3 protein: CASSLAPGQSTDTQYF
clone size: .; V gene: TRBV4-1; J gene: TRBJ2-2; D gene: TRBD1; CDR3 length: 15; CDR3 protein: CASSQVDRRSGELFF
clone size: .; V gene: TRBV7-2; J gene: TRBJ2-7; D gene: .; CDR3 length: 15; CDR3 protein: CASSLEPGPTREQYF
clone size: few; V gene: TRBV6-6; J gene: TRBJ1-4; D gene: .; CDR3 length: 13; CDR3 protein: CATSAVKDEKLFF
clone size: .; V gene: TRBV7-7; J gene: TRBJ2-2; D gene: TRBD2; CDR3 length: 14; CDR3 protein: CASSPAGLAGELFF
clone size: .; V gene: TRBV4-3; J gene: TRBJ1-3; D gene: TRBD1; CDR3 length: 16; CDR3 protein: CASSQGGTGPGNTIYF